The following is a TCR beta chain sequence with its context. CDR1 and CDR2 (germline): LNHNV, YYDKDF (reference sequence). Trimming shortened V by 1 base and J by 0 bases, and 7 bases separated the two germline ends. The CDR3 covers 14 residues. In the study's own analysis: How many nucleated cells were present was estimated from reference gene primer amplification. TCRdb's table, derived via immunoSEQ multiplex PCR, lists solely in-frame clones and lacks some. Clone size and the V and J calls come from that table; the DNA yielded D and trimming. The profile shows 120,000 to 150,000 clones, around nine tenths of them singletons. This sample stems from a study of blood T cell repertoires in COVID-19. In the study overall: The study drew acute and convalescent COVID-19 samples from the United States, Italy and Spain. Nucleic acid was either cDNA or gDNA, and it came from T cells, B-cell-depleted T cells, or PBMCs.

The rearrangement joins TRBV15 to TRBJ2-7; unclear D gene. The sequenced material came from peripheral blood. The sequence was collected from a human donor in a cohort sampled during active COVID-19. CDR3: CATSRGGYSYEQYF. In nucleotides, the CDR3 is TGTGCCACCAGCAGAGGAGGATACTCCTACGAGCAGTACTTC.